This T cell receptor (beta chain) derives from a study of cytomegalovirus exposure and HLA in healthy donors. Notes on the study in general: The CMV antigen specificity of a few CMV-associated chains was confirmed through in vitro analysis. Across HLA loci, a later analysis found differing TCR association rates, with DRB1 most and HLA-C fewest. Rarity held for most TCR sequences, but there were some public TCRs that occurred in many donors.

Primers for the PCR totalled 60 Vbeta and 13 Jbeta. Sequencing was performed with immunoSEQ multiplex PCR; in TCRdb, only in-frame clones are kept and a portion is missing. The table has 90,000 to 140,000 clones, 75% seen once; the top ten hold around 1.3%. CDR1 and CDR2 (germline): MNHNS, SASEGT. V shed 8 bases and J shed 4 bases, with 20 bases lying between them. The CDR3 spans 15 residues. Comments on this clone: The antigen remains unidentified.

The sequenced sample consisted of PBMCs. The sequence came from a man aged 40-50 years in good health and CMV-seronegative. The rearrangement links TRBV6-1 to TRBJ1-2; no firm D call. CDR3 sequence: CASFTGGTLIYGYTF. CDR3 nucleotides: TGTGCCAGCTTTACGGGAGGAACCCTTATCTATGGCTACACCTTC.